This T cell receptor (beta chain) was found in a study of blood T cell repertoires in COVID-19. Clones were read by immunoSEQ multiplex PCR, and TCRdb kept only the in-frame ones, dropping some. The repertoire holds a few hundred thousand clones, with less than 90% as singletons. V shed 2 bases, J shed 2 bases, and the junction held 11 bases outside the gene matches. CDR1 and CDR2 (germline): MDHEN, SYDVKM. The CDR3 is 17 residues long. This clonotype was obtained from a woman between 40 and 50 years old who had recovered from COVID-19. The chain carries TRBV28 and TRBJ2-7, with TRBD2 matching over 8 bases. The specimen sequenced was PBMCs or T cells enriched from blood (not recorded which). The CDR3 here is CASSLRKTSDTAYEQYF. CDR3 coding DNA: TGTGCCAGCAGTTTACGAAAGACTAGCGACACCGCCTACGAGCAGTACTTC.